This T cell receptor (beta chain) emerged from a study of shared clonotypes between healthy human individuals. Study-wide results and limits: Estimated clonotype richness was generally higher in naive than memory subsets.

This clone has only one observation. Its target is not known. Trimming took 10 bases from V and 1 from J; bases not matched to a gene: 5. In germline, CDR1 is ENHRY, CDR2 SYGVKD. The CDR3 length is 13 residues. Per the authors' pipeline: As immunoSEQ supplied junction-only sequences (without quality scores), filtering differed. Profiled with immunoSEQ multiplex PCR; TCRdb holds only in-frame clones, not every one. Clone size and the V and J calls come from that table; the DNA yielded D and trimming. The sample includes 2 million to 2.5 million clones, 90% to 96% of them seen just once. Donors, healthy HIV-negative adults, lacked recent acute infections or vaccinations.

This chain links TRBV10-3 with TRBJ2-7; 9 bases align to TRBD2. Sequenced input: naive CD4+ T cells sorted from blood. Regarding subset: CD45RA+ positively selected. This receptor was obtained from a man younger than 35 in good health. The CDR3 nucleotides are TGTGCCACCTCTCTAGCGGGATCCTACGAGCAGTACTTC. It yields the protein CATSLAGSYEQYF.